The T cell receptor beta chain described here comes from a study of identical twins. Study-level points and caveats: While abundant cord blood beta clonotypes carried fewer insertions, memory repertoires showed no such pattern.

The V gene's germline CDR1 is DFQATT and CDR2 SNEGSKA (reference sequence). V was pared by 2 bases and J by 2 bases, with 11 bases between. The CDR3 is made up of 14 amino acids. MiXCR, applied by TCRdb to the 5' RACE reads, yields one record per CDR3 protein. The data hold 500,000 to 650,000 distinct CDR3 sequences, with about 22% observed a single time. With regard to this clonotype: Antigen: not known.

The sample was also linked to a second study, of yellow fever vaccine responses in identical twins.

The chain carries TRBV20-1 and TRBJ2-3, with D perhaps matching TRBD2 (6 bases). The origin of this receptor is a woman under 30 in good health. Sequenced input: CD4+ T cells sorted from blood. CDR3 protein: CSARLDYTTDTQYF. The CDR3 DNA reads as TGCAGTGCTAGATTGGACTACACCACAGATACGCAGTATTTT.